Described below is a single T cell receptor (beta chain) sequence and its context. A read error may account for a junction end that differs from germline. Other nucleotide sequences in the sample specify the same CDR3. The data stem from a study of blood T cell repertoires in COVID-19. Assay used: immunoSEQ multiplex PCR; TCRdb lists only in-frame clones, some missing. The sample holds some 120,000 clones; approximately 92% are singletons and the top ten take approximately 30%. The CDR3 covers 15 residues. Germline assignment: CDR1 SGHTA and CDR2 FQGNSA. This clonotype was sampled from a man between 65 and 80 years old with active or convalescent COVID-19. This chain connects TRBV7-2 to TRBJ2-7, with 10 bases that match TRBD1. The sequencing sample was made of peripheral blood. CDR3 sequence (DNA): TGTGCCAGTAGCTCGCAGACAGGGGGCGCTTACGAGCAGTACTTC. The encoded protein is CASSSQTGGAYEQYF.